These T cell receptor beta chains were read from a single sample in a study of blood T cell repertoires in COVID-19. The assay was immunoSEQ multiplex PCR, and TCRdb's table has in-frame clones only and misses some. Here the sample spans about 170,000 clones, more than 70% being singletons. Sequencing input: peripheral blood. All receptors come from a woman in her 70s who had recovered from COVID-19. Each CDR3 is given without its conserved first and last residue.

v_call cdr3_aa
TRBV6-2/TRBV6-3 ASSKTTRGTQY
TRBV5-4 ASSLLAGGVGTDTQY
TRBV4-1 ASSQVSRGLGSNEQF
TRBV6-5 ASSYSEGYEQY
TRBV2 ASSVGANQPQH
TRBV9 ASSVGLAEETQY
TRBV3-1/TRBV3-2 ASSQATSGIPGY
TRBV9 ASSGTGGRIQPQH
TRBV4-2 ASSQVPGGSTDTQY
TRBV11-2 ASSPLRGTSSGNTIY
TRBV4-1 ASSQVRVVGYGYT
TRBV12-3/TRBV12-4 ASSSPGAGELF
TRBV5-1 ASSLGSGGETQY
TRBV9 ASSVGLAGDETQY
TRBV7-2 ASSAPWGRNLAEAF
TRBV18 ASSPGTSGRSNNEQF
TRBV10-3 AITRTGVNTEAF
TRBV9 ASSPADTQY
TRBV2 ASTRTGGYQPQH
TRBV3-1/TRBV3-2 ASSQGRGWYGYT
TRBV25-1 ASTPRTGGTGELF
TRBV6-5 ASSRGQGTNTIY
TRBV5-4 ASSPTGRGGETQY
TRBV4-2 ASSPWGSSGPNEKLF
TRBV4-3 ASSQDRGGDTQY
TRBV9 ASSVTQGFPPTDTQY
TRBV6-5 ASTHRGTEAF
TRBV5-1 ASSLAGAGANTGELF
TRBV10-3 AISEDYQETQY
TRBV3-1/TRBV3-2 ASSHGRTFEQF
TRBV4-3 ASSQGGSGIRNEQF
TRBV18 ASSPAGPQDGYT
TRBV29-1 SVTGASGSYD
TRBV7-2 ASSPLRVYNSPLH
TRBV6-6 ASRDSGRAWNEQF
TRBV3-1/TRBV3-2 ASRGSQGNEKLF
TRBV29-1 SVEGEGNSPLH
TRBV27 ASSGHLEVSEQF
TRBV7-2 ASSLESGGAFEQY
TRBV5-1 ASSNPGGGGYT
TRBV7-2 ASSLGVGLYGYT
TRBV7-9 ASKRGGTNYGYT
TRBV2 ATHLAGGHNEQF
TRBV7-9 ASSFGRRLF
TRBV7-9 ASSQGQGAGNTIY
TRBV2 ASNKGGSATNEKLF
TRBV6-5 ASSYQYRQAKNTIY
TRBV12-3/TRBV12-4 ATSRVVGEQY
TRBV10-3 AISAGGRGAGNTIY
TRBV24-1 ATSGGYNEQF
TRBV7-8 ASSPSRGNTEAF
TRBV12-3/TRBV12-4 ASSLPLGYGYT
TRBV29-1 SAAKGQHTDTQY
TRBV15 ATSPPVGRSGANVLT
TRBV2 ASSGGGFVQY
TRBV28 ASTLSDTEAF
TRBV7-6 ASSLGADRYGYT